Described below is a single T cell receptor (beta chain) sequence and its context. Regarding time point: peripheral blood 6 weeks after treatment start. Pretreatment and on-treatment samples were taken, numbering 1 to 8 per patient. The sample belongs to a study of PD-L1 blockade in urothelial cancer. Study at large: About nine tenths of the roughly 30 patients comprised males who had bladder-origin urothelial cancer.

The protocol was immunoSEQ multiplex PCR, while the TCRdb copy is restricted to in-frame clones and leaves out a portion. Of more than 95,000 clones listed, roughly 89% are singletons. V lost 2 bases, J lost 4 bases, and 6 bases stayed unmatched. This CDR3 comprises 15 residues. The germline gives CDR1 MNHEY, CDR2 SMNVEV (reference sequence). This clonotype was obtained from a man in his sixties with urothelial cancer. The sequencing used PBMCs, collected around atezolizumab (anti-PD-L1) treatment. J is TRBJ2-5 and V is TRBV27; 8 bases match TRBD2. The CDR3, as DNA: TGTGCCAGCAGTTTAACTGTGGCGGGAGGAGAGACCCAGTACTTC. This sequence encodes CASSLTVAGGETQYF.